This entry is about one TCR beta chain. What it recognizes is unknown. The data originate from a study of a mutant IDH1 vaccine in newly diagnosed glioma. Study summary: Vaccines began 4-6 weeks after radiotherapy alone, or with temozolomide cycles. Treated patients had a mean age of about 44 years and an approximately 62% male, roughly 40% female split.

V lost 8 bases and J lost 6, with 8 bases in between. This CDR3 has 11 residues. CDR1 and CDR2 (germline): LNHDA, SQIVND (reference sequence). This sample's time point: week 23, last vaccination. Each dose delivered 300 ug of mutant IDH1 20-mer peptide subcutaneously with imiquimod. Assay: immunoSEQ multiplex PCR; the TCRdb copy retains only in-frame clones and omits some. This table holds about 82,000 clones, almost 85% found once. The sequencing here drew on PBMCs, taken from a glioma patient whose treatment included an IDH1 peptide vaccine. This receptor was taken from a young man with glioma. Some clones in this sample may be carry-over from other donors' samples. This chain connects TRBV19 to TRBJ2-4, with D hard to call. The chain's CDR3 is CASARGNIQYF. In DNA form, the CDR3 reads TGTGCCAGTGCCCGAGGAAACATTCAGTACTTC.